The 18 T cell receptor beta chains below all came from one sample that was sequenced in a study of cytomegalovirus exposure and HLA in healthy donors. In the PCR, 60 Vbeta and 13 Jbeta primers were used. Sequencing used immunoSEQ multiplex PCR; TCRdb keeps in-frame clones, though not all of them. This table holds tens of thousands of clones. Sequencing was performed on PBMCs. These receptors were taken from a man aged 18 to 29 in good health and CMV-seropositive.

Frequency places this clone as medium-sized. This chain links TRBV5-8 with TRBJ2-6; TRBD1 might be the D (5 bases). The CDR3 has 15 residues. V lost 4 bases, J lost 0 bases, and 8 bases lay in between. Germline V lookup: CDR1 SGHTS, CDR2 YDEGEE. The CDR3, as DNA: TGTGCCAGCAGCCAGGGCGGCTCTGGGGCCAACGTCCTGACTTTC. Protein sequence: CASSQGGSGANVLTF. Drawing the rest from reference TRBV5-8 and TRBJ2-6, the complete variable domain is EAGVTQSPTHLIKTRGQQATLRCSPISGHTSVYWYQQALGLGLQFLLWYDEGEERNRGNFPPRFSGRQFPNYSSELNVNALELEDSALYLCASSQGGSGANVLTFGAGSRLTVL.

This chain links TRBV7-2 with TRBJ2-7; TRBD2 agrees at 9 bases. The CDR3 sequence is 15 residues long. CDR1 SGHTA and CDR2 FQGNSA come from the germline V gene. With 7 bases clipped from V and 5 bases from J, the junction kept 12 bases outside the gene matches. Here the CDR3 reads CASMSRREGLNEQYF. The CDR3 DNA is TGTGCCAGCATGTCCCGGCGGGAGGGCCTCAACGAGCAGTACTTC.

The genes are TRBV7-9 and TRBJ2-1; D is unresolved. This CDR3 is 14 amino acids long. Trimming shortened V by 8 bases and J by 2 bases, and 13 bases separated the two germline ends. The V gene's germline CDR1 is SEHNR and CDR2 FQNEAQ (reference sequence). CDR3 DNA: TGTGCCAGCTTATTCGAGGAAACCTACAATGAGCAGTTCTTC. Its protein product is CASLFEETYNEQFF.

The CDR3 region has the DNA TGTGCCAGCAGTAGGGACAGGGGTGGCTATGGCTACACCTTC. Its protein is CASSRDRGGYGYTF. V is TRBV6-1 and J is TRBJ1-2, with 10 bases identical to TRBD1. V trimming: 5 bases; J trimming: 4 bases; junction bases outside the gene matches: 4. The germline CDR1 and CDR2 sequences are MNHNS and SASEGT. The CDR3 spans 14 residues.

This chain links TRBV10-3 with TRBJ2-1, with a weak D call TRBD1 (5 bases). Germline V gives CDR1 ENHRY, CDR2 SYGVKD. V lost 4 bases and J lost 4, with 17 bases in between. This CDR3 spans 16 amino acids. CDR3 region: CAISAASRASYNEQFF. DNA of the CDR3: TGTGCCATCAGTGCCGCTTCCAGGGCATCTTACAATGAGCAGTTCTTC.

CDR3 in DNA: TGTGCCACACAGGGGGCCGTTATTAGCACAGATACGCAGTATTTT. This encodes CATQGAVISTDTQYF. J is TRBJ2-3 and V is TRBV7-9; 9 bases match TRBD1. Germline V gene data show CDR1 as SEHNR and CDR2 as FQNEAQ (reference sequence). The CDR3 sequence is 15 residues long. V lost 10 bases and J lost 0; bases outside the gene matches: 8. Combining the CDR3 with reference TRBV7-9 and TRBJ2-3 gives the whole variable domain DTGVSQNPRHKITKRGQNVTFRCDPISEHNRLYWYRQTLGQGPEFLTYFQNEAQLEKSRLLSDRFSAERPKGSFSTLEIQRTEQGDSAMYLCATQGAVISTDTQYFGPGTRLTVL.

V usage is TRBV2 and J usage is TRBJ2-7; no reliable D call. The CDR3 spans 12 residues. CDR1 is SNHLY, CDR2 FYNNEI, per germline. The V and J ends lost 6 bases and 0 bases respectively, with 6 bases between them. The CDR3 sequence: CASRESSYEQYF. The CDR3 coding sequence is TGTGCCAGCAGGGAGAGCTCCTACGAGCAGTACTTC.

The chain combines TRBV15 with TRBJ2-1, with D possibly matching TRBD2 (5 bases). This CDR3 comprises 13 residues. From germline, CDR1 is LNHNV and CDR2 YYDKDF (reference sequence). V was clipped by 0 bases and J by 13 bases, with 13 bases between them. CDR3 coding DNA: TGTGCCACCAGCAGAGAGCGGCTGGAGGTACAGTTCTTC. Translation gives CATSRERLEVQFF.

The genes are TRBV6-1 and TRBJ1-1; 7 bases match TRBD1. CDR3 length: 13 amino acids. CDR1 is MNHNS, CDR2 SASEGT, per germline. Trimming cost V 3 bases and J 4 bases; bases outside gene matches: 2. CDR3 sequence (DNA): TGTGCCAGCAGTGATAACAGGGGCACTGAAGCTTTCTTT. Translation gives CASSDNRGTEAFF.

The V and J genes are TRBV9 and TRBJ2-2, with no clear D. The CDR3 is made up of 15 amino acids. CDR1 and CDR2 (germline): SGDLS, YYNGEE. The V gene lost 4 bases and the J gene lost 8 bases, with 18 bases spanning the gap. The CDR3 loop is CASSPRYREPGELFF. As DNA, the CDR3 is TGTGCCAGCAGCCCGCGGTATCGAGAACCGGGGGAGCTGTTTTTT.

The chain combines TRBV5-1 with TRBJ2-1; a weak D match, TRBD1 (6 bases). Trimming took 5 bases from V and 6 from J, leaving 9 bases between them. Per germline, CDR1 SGHRS and CDR2 YFSETQ. The CDR3 is 12 residues long. DNA of the CDR3: TGCGCCAGCAGTTTACAGGGCAATGAGCAGTTCTTC. Its translation: CASSLQGNEQFF. Variable domain in full (rest from reference TRBV5-1 and TRBJ2-1): KAGVTQTPRYLIKTRGQQVTLSCSPISGHRSVSWYQQTPGQGLQFLFEYFSETQRNKGNFPGRFSGRQFSNSRSEMNVSTLELGDSALYLCASSLQGNEQFFGPGTRLTVL.

This sequence joins TRBV7-2 and TRBJ1-5, with a weak D call TRBD1 (6 bases). Germline V lookup: CDR1 SGHTA, CDR2 FQGNSA. This CDR3 has 15 amino acids. V shed 5 bases and J shed 3 bases, with 14 bases lying between them. CDR3 protein: CASSLSQGNNQPQHF. The CDR3 nucleotides are TGTGCCAGCAGCCTATCACAGGGTAACAATCAGCCCCAGCATTTT.

This chain joins TRBV2 and TRBJ2-7; no clear D gene. V lost 2 bases to trimming and J lost 6 bases, with 20 bases between them. Germline V gene lookup returns CDR1 SNHLY and CDR2 FYNNEI. This CDR3 contains 16 residues. CDR3 nucleotide sequence: TGTGCCAGCAGTGAAATGGCCGGAAACTGGGCCGGCGAGCAGTACTTC. As protein: CASSEMAGNWAGEQYF.

The chain has TRBV7-2 and TRBJ1-2, with a tentative D call TRBD1 (6 bases). CDR1 is SGHTA, CDR2 FQGNSA, per germline. V lost 5 bases to trimming and J lost 5 bases, with 18 bases between them. CDR3 length equals 15 residues. CDR3 in amino acids: CASSPPRGARYGYTF. The CDR3 DNA sequence: TGTGCCAGCAGCCCCCCCCGGGGGGCCAGATATGGCTACACCTTC. The full variable domain, rest sourced from reference TRBV7-2 and TRBJ1-2, is GAGVSQSPSNKVTEKGKDVELRCDPISGHTALYWYRQSLGQGLEFLIYFQGNSAPDKSGLPSDRFSAERTGGSVSTLTIQRTQQEDSAVYLCASSPPRGARYGYTFGSGTRLTVV.

The chain employs TRBV7-3 and TRBJ2-7; 8 bases align to TRBD2. In germline, CDR1 is SGHTA, CDR2 FQGTGA. V shed 0 bases and J 13 bases; nucleotides not matched to a gene: 8. The CDR3 runs to 13 residues. CDR3 region: CASSLTSGDTLYF. The DNA for the CDR3 is TGTGCCAGCAGCTTAACTAGCGGGGATACTCTATACTTC.

The chain joins TRBV12-5 to TRBJ2-1; weak D call: TRBD2 (5 bases). The CDR3 has 12 residues. Between the trimmed V and J ends, which lost 6 bases and 7 bases, there was a span of 10 bases. Germline CDR1 LGHNT, CDR2 FRNRAP. The CDR3 sequence is CASGSTRNEQFF. DNA of the CDR3: TGTGCTAGTGGGTCAACTAGGAATGAGCAGTTCTTC. Based on the CDR3 plus reference TRBV12-5 and TRBJ2-1, the full variable domain is DARVTQTPRHKVTEMGQEVTMRCQPILGHNTVFWYRQTMMQGLELLAYFRNRAPLDDSGMPKDRFSAEMPDATLATLKIQPSEPRDSAVYFCASGSTRNEQFFGPGTRLTVL.

The chain uses TRBV5-8 and TRBJ2-7; 10 bases agree with TRBD1. Trimming took 4 bases from V and 6 from J; bases not matched to a gene: 10. CDR1 is SGHTS, CDR2 YDEGEE, per germline. This CDR3 is built from 15 residues. The DNA for the CDR3 is TGTGCCAGCAGCCGTTCCACTGACAGGGGGCTCGAGCAGTACTTC. Its translation: CASSRSTDRGLEQYF. The full variable domain, its missing parts supplied by reference TRBV5-8 and TRBJ2-7, is EAGVTQSPTHLIKTRGQQATLRCSPISGHTSVYWYQQALGLGLQFLLWYDEGEERNRGNFPPRFSGRQFPNYSSELNVNALELEDSALYLCASSRSTDRGLEQYFGPGTRLTVT.

V gene TRBV5-1 combines with J gene TRBJ1-1; no definite D call. The CDR3 is 15 residues long. Per germline, CDR1 SGHRS and CDR2 YFSETQ. Trimming stripped 0 bases from V and 2 bases from J, with 11 bases between. CDR3 region: CASSLDSRGNTEAFF. Written as DNA, the CDR3 is TGCGCCAGCAGCTTGGATAGTCGGGGTAACACTGAAGCTTTCTTT.